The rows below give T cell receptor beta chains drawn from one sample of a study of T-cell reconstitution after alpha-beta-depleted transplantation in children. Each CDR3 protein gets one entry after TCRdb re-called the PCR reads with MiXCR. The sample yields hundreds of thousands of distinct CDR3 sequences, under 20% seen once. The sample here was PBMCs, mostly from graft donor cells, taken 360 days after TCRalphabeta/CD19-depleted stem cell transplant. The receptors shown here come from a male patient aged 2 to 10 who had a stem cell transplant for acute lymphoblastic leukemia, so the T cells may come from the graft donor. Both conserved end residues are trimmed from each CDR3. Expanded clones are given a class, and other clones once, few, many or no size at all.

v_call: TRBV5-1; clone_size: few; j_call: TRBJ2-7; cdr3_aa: ASSLVGVEQY
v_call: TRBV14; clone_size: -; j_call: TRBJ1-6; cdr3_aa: ASSRTGDYSPLH
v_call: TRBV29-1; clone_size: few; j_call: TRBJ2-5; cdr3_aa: SVEDHGTAPEETQY
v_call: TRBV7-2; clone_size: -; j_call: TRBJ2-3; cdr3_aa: ASSLAGLAASTDTQY
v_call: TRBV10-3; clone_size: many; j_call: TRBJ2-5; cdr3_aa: AISESGLAPQETQY
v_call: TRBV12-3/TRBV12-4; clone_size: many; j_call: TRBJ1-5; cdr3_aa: ASSFSYQPQH
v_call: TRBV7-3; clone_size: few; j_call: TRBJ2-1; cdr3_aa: ASSLMGLNYNEQF
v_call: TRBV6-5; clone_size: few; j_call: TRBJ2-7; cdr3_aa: ASSYGGQGLTYEQY
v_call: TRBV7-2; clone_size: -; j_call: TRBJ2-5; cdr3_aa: ASSSPWARTEETQY
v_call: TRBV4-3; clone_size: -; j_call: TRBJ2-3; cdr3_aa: ASSQDPAGSSTDTQY
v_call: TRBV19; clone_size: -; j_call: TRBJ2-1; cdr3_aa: ASSKGFWGLADSSYNEQF
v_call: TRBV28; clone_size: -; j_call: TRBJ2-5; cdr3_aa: ASSSGSLQETQY
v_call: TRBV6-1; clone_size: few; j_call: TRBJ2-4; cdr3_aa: ASSEPGHLWY
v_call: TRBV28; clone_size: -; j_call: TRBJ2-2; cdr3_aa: ATKSGTDTGELF
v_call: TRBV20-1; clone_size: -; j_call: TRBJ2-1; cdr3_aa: SAPSGSAHNEQF
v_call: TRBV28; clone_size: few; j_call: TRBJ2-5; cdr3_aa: ATARRQLGHETQY
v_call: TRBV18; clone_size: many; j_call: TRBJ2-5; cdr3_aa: ASSEQETQY
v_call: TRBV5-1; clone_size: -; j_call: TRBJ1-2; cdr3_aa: ASSLGTSRRVDGYT
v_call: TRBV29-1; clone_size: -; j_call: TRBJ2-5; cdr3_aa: SVERGDENTETQY
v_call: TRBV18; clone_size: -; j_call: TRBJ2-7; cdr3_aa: ASSPPNRGPEQY
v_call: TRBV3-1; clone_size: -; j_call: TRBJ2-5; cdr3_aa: ASSQDPQETQY
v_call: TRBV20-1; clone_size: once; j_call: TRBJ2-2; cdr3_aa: SALGTSGFANTGELF
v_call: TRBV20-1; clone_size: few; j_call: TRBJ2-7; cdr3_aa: SGWPFLAYEQY
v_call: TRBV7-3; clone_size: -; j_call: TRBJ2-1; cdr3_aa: ASSPGLAADYNEQF
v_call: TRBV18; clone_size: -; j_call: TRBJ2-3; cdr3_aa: ASSPAGSTDTQY
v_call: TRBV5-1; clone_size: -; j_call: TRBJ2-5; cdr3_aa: ASSSGTLGTETQY
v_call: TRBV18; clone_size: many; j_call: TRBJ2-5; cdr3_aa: ASSRPHQETQY
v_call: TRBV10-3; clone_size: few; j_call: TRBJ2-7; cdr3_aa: AISSTSGYEQY
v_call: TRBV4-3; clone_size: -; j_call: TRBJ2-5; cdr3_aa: ASSQDRAGQETQY
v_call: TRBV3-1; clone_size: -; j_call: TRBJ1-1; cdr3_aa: ASSQGIWVNTEAF
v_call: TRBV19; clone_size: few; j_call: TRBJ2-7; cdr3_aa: ARQKPFYEQY
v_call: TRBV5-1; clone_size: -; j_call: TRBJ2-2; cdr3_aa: ASRRDREATGELF
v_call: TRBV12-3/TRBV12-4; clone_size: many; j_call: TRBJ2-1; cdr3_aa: ASSPAPSLYNEQF
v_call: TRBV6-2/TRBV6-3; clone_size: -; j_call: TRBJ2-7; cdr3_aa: ASSYEVFTYEQY
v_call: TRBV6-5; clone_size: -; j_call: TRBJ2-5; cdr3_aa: ASSYRVGAQETQY
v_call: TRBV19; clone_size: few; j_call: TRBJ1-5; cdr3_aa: ASSFSVPEPQH
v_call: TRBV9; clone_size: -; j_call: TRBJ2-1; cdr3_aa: ASSVEAGGFNEQF
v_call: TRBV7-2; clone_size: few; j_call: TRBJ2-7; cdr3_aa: ASSLAPGDYEQY
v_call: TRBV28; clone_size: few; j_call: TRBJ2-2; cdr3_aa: ASSPSGTSSGELF
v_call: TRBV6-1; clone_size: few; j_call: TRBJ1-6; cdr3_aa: ASSHQVSFGSPLH
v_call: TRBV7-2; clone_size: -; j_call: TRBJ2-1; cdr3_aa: ASRGRGLYNEQF
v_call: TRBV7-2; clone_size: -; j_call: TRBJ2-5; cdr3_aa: ASSPLLWETQY
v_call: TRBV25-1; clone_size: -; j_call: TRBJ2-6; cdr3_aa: ASKVNGANVLT
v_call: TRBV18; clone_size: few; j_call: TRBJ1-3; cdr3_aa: ASTPTGSPGNTIY
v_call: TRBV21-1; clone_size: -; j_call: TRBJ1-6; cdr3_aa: ASSKAEGNVRNSPLH
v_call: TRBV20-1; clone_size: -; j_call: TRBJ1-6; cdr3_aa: SAGVSSYNSPLH
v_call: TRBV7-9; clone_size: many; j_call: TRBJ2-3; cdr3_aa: ASSYLAGVSDTQY
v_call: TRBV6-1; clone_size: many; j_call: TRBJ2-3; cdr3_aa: ASSVGTGGVTDTQY
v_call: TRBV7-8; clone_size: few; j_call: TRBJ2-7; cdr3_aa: ASSTRQGSYEQY
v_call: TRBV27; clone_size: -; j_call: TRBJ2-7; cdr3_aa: ASALGGSYEQY
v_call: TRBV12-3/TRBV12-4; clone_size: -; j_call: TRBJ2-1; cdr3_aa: ASSPEDRHSYNEQF
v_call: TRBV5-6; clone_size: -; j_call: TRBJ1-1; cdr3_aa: ASSLAARSTEAF
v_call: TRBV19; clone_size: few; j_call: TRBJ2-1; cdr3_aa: ASISRAHEQF
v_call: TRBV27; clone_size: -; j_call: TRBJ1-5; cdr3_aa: ASSFRGDQPQH